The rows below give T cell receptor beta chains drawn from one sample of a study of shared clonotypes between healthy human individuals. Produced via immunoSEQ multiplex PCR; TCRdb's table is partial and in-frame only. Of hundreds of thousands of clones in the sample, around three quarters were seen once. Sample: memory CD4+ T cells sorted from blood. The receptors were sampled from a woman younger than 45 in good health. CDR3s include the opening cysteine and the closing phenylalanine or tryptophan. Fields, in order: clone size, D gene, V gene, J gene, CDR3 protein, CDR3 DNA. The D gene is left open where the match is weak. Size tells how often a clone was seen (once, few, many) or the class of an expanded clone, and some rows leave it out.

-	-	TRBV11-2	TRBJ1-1	CASSLVVRGKNTEAFF	TGTGCCAGCAGCTTAGTAGTCCGGGGTAAGAACACTGAAGCTTTCTTT
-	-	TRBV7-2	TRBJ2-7	CASSLVTGSGEQYF	TGTGCCAGCAGCTTAGTAACAGGGTCGGGCGAGCAGTACTTC
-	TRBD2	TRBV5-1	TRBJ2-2	CASSRIAGYDTGELFF	TGCGCCAGCAGCCGCATAGCGGGTTATGACACCGGGGAGCTGTTTTTT
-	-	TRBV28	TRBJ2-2	CASRLTWGDIYTGELFF	TGTGCCAGCAGACTGACATGGGGGGACATCTACACCGGGGAGCTGTTTTTT
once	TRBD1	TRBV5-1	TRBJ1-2	CASSKRDRDYGYTF	TGCGCCAGCAGCAAGCGGGACAGGGACTATGGCTACACCTTC
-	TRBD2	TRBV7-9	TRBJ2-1	CASSPRRTSGRTDNEQFF	TGTGCCAGCAGCCCGAGGCGGACTAGCGGGCGGACCGACAATGAGCAGTTCTTC
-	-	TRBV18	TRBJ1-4	CASSPRGANEKLFF	TGTGCCAGCTCACCAAGAGGGGCCAATGAAAAACTGTTTTTT
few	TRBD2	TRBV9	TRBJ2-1	CASSATGGTYNEQFF	TGTGCCAGCAGCGCGACGGGAGGGACCTACAATGAGCAGTTCTTC
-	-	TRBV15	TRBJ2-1	CATSRSGGGQFF	TGTGCCACCAGCAGATCAGGAGGGGGGCAGTTCTTC
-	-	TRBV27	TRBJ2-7	CASSGDSSYEQYF	TGTGCCAGCAGTGGAGACAGTTCCTACGAGCAGTACTTC
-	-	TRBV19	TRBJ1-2	CASRGTGLYGYTF	TGTGCCAGTAGGGGGACCGGCCTCTATGGCTACACCTTC
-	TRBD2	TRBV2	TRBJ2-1	CASTKTSADNEQFF	TGTGCCAGCACCAAGACTAGCGCAGACAATGAGCAGTTCTTC
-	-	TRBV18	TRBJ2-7	CASSLRPEAEQYF	TGTGCCAGCTCACTGAGACCGGAAGCCGAGCAGTACTTC
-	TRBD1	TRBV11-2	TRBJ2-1	CASSLGTGVDNEQFF	TGTGCCAGCAGCTTGGGGACAGGGGTCGACAATGAGCAGTTCTTC